Listed here are 23 T cell receptor beta chains from one sample, sequenced in a study of T cell responses to AZD1222 COVID-19 vaccine. This table comes from immunoSEQ multiplex PCR, and its TCRdb copy is limited to in-frame clones, with some not included. The sample lists 75,000 to 85,000 clones; around nine tenths were seen once. The input for sequencing was peripheral blood, taken 28 days after the second AZD1222 dose. All receptors come from an adult who received the AZD1222 COVID-19 vaccine.

In its sample, this clone was seen once. This rearrangement joins TRBV27 to TRBJ1-4; D gene unclear. Germline-derived CDR1 and CDR2 are MNHEY and SMNVEV (reference sequence). The CDR3 contains 13 residues. Trimming stripped 3 bases from V and 8 bases from J, with 10 bases between. The CDR3 DNA reads as TGTGCCAGCAGTTTGGTTCTTCGGGAAAAACTGTTTTTT. This codes for CASSLVLREKLFF. Together with reference TRBV27 and TRBJ1-4, the CDR3 gives the full variable domain: EAQVTQNPRYLITVTGKKLTVTCSQNMNHEYMSWYRQDPGLGLRQIYYSMNVEVTDKGDVPEGYKVSRKEKRNFPLILESPSPNQTSLYFCASSLVLREKLFFGSGTQLSVL.

V gene TRBV12-5 combines with J gene TRBJ2-2, with 10 bases lining up with TRBD2. The germline V gene has CDR1 LGHNT and CDR2 FRNRAP. This CDR3 has 19 amino acids. Trimming cost V 0 bases and J 8 bases; bases outside gene matches: 15. CDR3 region: CASGLVVSGGPLAPGELFF. CDR3 in DNA: TGTGCTAGTGGTTTGGTAGTTAGCGGGGGGCCCCTAGCACCGGGGGAGCTGTTTTTT.

Points on this clone: This same CDR3 is encoded by further DNA sequences in the sample. The chain has TRBV6-2 or TRBV6-3 and TRBJ1-2; no reliable D call. The V gene lost 0 bases and the J gene lost 4 bases, with 3 bases spanning the gap. The CDR3 loop spans 12 amino acids. CDR1 MNHEY and CDR2 SVGEGT come from the germline V gene. The CDR3 coding sequence is TGTGCCAGCAGTTACTCTATCTATGGCTACACCTTC. Translating it yields CASSYSIYGYTF.

The chain carries TRBV27 and TRBJ2-7; tentatively, D is TRBD2 (6 bases). V lost 1 base, J lost 3 bases, and 13 bases lay in between. This CDR3 is 15 amino acids long. CDR1 and CDR2 from the germline V gene are MNHEY and SMNVEV (reference sequence). The CDR3 DNA reads TGTGCCAGCAGTTTATACGGGGACTCTGGCTACGAGCAGTACTTC. Its translation is CASSLYGDSGYEQYF.

The chain employs TRBV10-3 and TRBJ2-1, with D uncertain. The germline CDR1 and CDR2 sequences are ENHRY and SYGVKD. Between the trimmed V and J ends, which lost 0 bases and 0 bases, there was a span of 12 bases. CDR3 length: 17 residues. The CDR3 DNA reads TGTGCCATCAGTGAGTCGATTCAGGCGAGCTCCTACAATGAGCAGTTCTTC. Its protein is CAISESIQASSYNEQFF.

V is TRBV4-1 and J is TRBJ2-7, with a weak D call TRBD2 (5 bases). Trimming shortened V by 3 bases and J by 3 bases, and 9 bases separated the two germline ends. There are 13 residues in the CDR3. Germline CDR1 MGHRA, CDR2 YSYEKL. The CDR3 spells CASSQSAGYEQYF. DNA of the CDR3: TGCGCCAGCAGCCAGTCGGCGGGCTACGAGCAGTACTTC.

The rearrangement links TRBV7-2 to TRBJ1-2, with a weak D call TRBD1 (5 bases). With 1 base removed from V and 4 bases from J, the gap between germline ends came to 16 bases. The CDR3 is 16 amino acids. Germline CDR1 SGHTA, CDR2 FQGNSA. This chain's CDR3 is CASSLDFPGTGYGYTF. Written as DNA, the CDR3 is TGTGCCAGCAGCTTAGACTTTCCGGGGACTGGCTATGGCTACACCTTC.

This chain uses TRBV7-9 with TRBJ1-2; no reliable D call. This CDR3 comprises 12 residues. The germline V gene has CDR1 SEHNR and CDR2 FQNEAQ (reference sequence). V lost 5 bases and J lost 7, with 11 bases in between. The CDR3 sequence is CASSPRSGGYTF. For the CDR3, the DNA is TGTGCCAGCAGCCCGCGGTCGGGTGGCTACACCTTC.

The chain has TRBV11-2 and TRBJ2-7, with TRBD1 matching over 8 bases. With 4 bases clipped from V and 8 bases from J, the junction kept 10 bases outside the gene matches. CDR1 and CDR2 (germline): SGHAT, FQNNGV. This CDR3 comprises 14 residues. Written as DNA, the CDR3 is TGTGCCAGCAGCTCAAGGACAGGGCGAGTCCAGCAGTACTTC. Its protein product is CASSSRTGRVQQYF.

A single count supports this clone. The chain links TRBV12-3 or TRBV12-4 to TRBJ1-2; D is unclear. The length of the CDR3 is 13 residues. V dropped 2 bases and J dropped 0 bases, with 4 bases sitting between them. The CDR3 spells CASSLRTNYGYTF. The CDR3 nucleotides read TGTGCCAGCAGTTTAAGAACTAACTATGGCTACACCTTC.

This chain links TRBV9 with TRBJ1-1; D is uncertain. Trimming shortened V by 0 bases and J by 1 base, and 10 bases separated the two germline ends. CDR1 and CDR2 from the germline V gene are SGDLS and YYNGEE. The CDR3 contains 15 residues. The CDR3 loop is CASSVVSGGNTEAFF. In nucleotides, the CDR3 is TGTGCCAGCAGCGTAGTGTCAGGAGGGAACACTGAAGCTTTCTTT.

The V call is TRBV2, the J call TRBJ2-3, with D possibly matching TRBD2 (5 bases). V shed 11 bases and J shed 1 base, with 19 bases lying between them. Germline-derived CDR1 and CDR2 are SNHLY and FYNNEI. This CDR3 is 15 amino acids long. The CDR3 protein is CAGSFNGLGTDTQYF. For the CDR3, the DNA is TGTGCCGGATCCTTTAACGGACTGGGCACAGATACGCAGTATTTT.

The gene calls are TRBV6-5 and TRBJ1-2; TRBD1 aligns across 8 bases. The CDR3 has 13 residues. Germline V gene sequence: CDR1 MNHEY, CDR2 SVGAGI. V shed 5 bases and J 8 bases; nucleotides not matched to a gene: 7. This CDR3 reads CASSPRTGIGYTF. The CDR3 DNA follows: TGTGCCAGCAGTCCCCGGACAGGGATAGGCTACACCTTC.

This chain joins TRBV14 and TRBJ1-4, with D hard to call. Germline CDR1 and CDR2: SGHDN and FVKESK. The V and J ends lost 4 bases and 5 bases respectively, with 5 bases between them. This CDR3 spans 12 amino acids. The CDR3 sequence: CASSRQNEKLFF. CDR3 nucleotide sequence: TGTGCCAGCAGCCGACAAAATGAAAAACTGTTTTTT.

The rearrangement links TRBV4-3 to TRBJ2-2; tentative D call: TRBD2 (5 bases). CDR1 is LGHNA and CDR2 is YSLEER in the germline V gene. Deletions cut 0 bases from V and 8 bases from J, with 13 bases between. CDR3 length: 15 amino acids. DNA of the CDR3: TGCGCCAGCAGCCAAGATGCGCGGCTAGCTGGGGAGCTGTTTTTT. Its protein product is CASSQDARLAGELFF.

This clone was seen a handful of times. This chain joins TRBV7-2 and TRBJ2-7; the match to TRBD1 covers 8 bases. V lost 0 bases to trimming and J lost 4 bases; unmatched junction nucleotides: 8. The CDR3 has 16 residues. Per the germline V gene, CDR1 is SGHTA and CDR2 is FQGNSA. CDR3 in DNA: TGTGCCAGCAGCTTAGCCGGACAGGGACTGGGGTACGAGCAGTACTTC. Translating gives CASSLAGQGLGYEQYF.

This clone was seen just once. The chain employs TRBV5-4 and TRBJ2-7; D is uncertain. CDR3 length equals 14 residues. Germline CDR1 SGHNT, CDR2 YYREEE (reference sequence). V lost 1 base, J lost 6 bases, and 14 bases lay in between. Written as DNA, the CDR3 is TGTGCCAGCAGCTTGTGGGGTACGGTCGGCGAGCAGTACTTC. Protein sequence: CASSLWGTVGEQYF.

This clone was observed a few times. The chain is built from TRBV4-3 and TRBJ2-7; no clear D. Germline assignment: CDR1 LGHNA and CDR2 YSLEER. CDR3 size: 16 residues. Between the trimmed V and J ends, which lost 1 base and 4 bases, there was a span of 17 bases. The CDR3 here is CASSQGSGGDWYEQYF. The CDR3 region has the DNA TGCGCCAGCAGCCAAGGGTCCGGTGGAGATTGGTACGAGCAGTACTTC.

The V and J genes are TRBV4-2 and TRBJ1-4; no reliable D call. The V end lost 4 bases, the J end lost 8 bases, and 14 bases lay between the germline ends. Germline CDR1 is LGHNA and CDR2 is YNFKEQ. The CDR3 consists of 14 residues. The DNA for the CDR3 is TGTGCCAGCAGCCCTATGAGCTTAACGGAAAAACTGTTTTTT. Residues: CASSPMSLTEKLFF.

The chain employs TRBV30 and TRBJ1-6; D is possibly TRBD1 (5 bases). Germline V lookup: CDR1 GTSNPN, CDR2 SVGIG (reference sequence). The V gene lost 8 bases and the J gene lost 5 bases, with 10 bases spanning the gap. The length of the CDR3 is 12 residues. The CDR3 sequence: CARGGDNSPLHF. The CDR3 region has the DNA TGTGCCCGGGGGGGGGATAATTCACCCCTCCACTTT.

The sample holds a few counts of this clone. The V gene is TRBV9, the J gene TRBJ1-4; D remains ambiguous. V lost 3 bases and J lost 7, with 16 bases in between. CDR3 length: 15 amino acids. The V gene's germline CDR1 is SGDLS and CDR2 YYNGEE. Written as DNA, the CDR3 is TGTGCCAGCAGCGCCGGAAACCTCCTGGGTGAAAAACTGTTTTTT. Translation gives CASSAGNLLGEKLFF.

This sequence joins TRBV12-3 or TRBV12-4 and TRBJ1-1; the D gene is possibly TRBD1 (5 bases). This CDR3 spans 13 amino acids. V was shortened by 6 bases and J by 0 bases, with 8 bases between the two germline ends. Here the CDR3 reads CASSRGVNTEAFF. The DNA for the CDR3 is TGTGCCAGCAGCCGAGGGGTGAACACTGAAGCTTTCTTT.

This chain connects TRBV5-5 to TRBJ2-3; no clear D gene. The CDR3 consists of 13 residues. From germline, CDR1 is SGHKS and CDR2 YYEKEE (reference sequence). Deletions cut 0 bases from V and 3 bases from J, with 5 bases between. The CDR3 here is CASSLAQTDTQYF. In DNA form, the CDR3 reads TGTGCCAGCAGCTTGGCGCAGACAGATACGCAGTATTTT. The full variable domain, completed using reference TRBV5-5 and TRBJ2-3, is DAGVTQSPTHLIKTRGQQVTLRCSPISGHKSVSWYQQVLGQGPQFIFQYYEKEERGRGNFPDRFSARQFPNYSSELNVNALLLGDSALYLCASSLAQTDTQYFGPGTRLTVL.